These T cell receptor beta chains were read from a single sample in a study of control samples from healthy donors and cancer patients. TCRdb's table, derived via immunoSEQ multiplex PCR, lists solely in-frame clones and lacks some. The sample holds 120,000 to 150,000 clones, 80% to 95% seen once. Sequencing was carried out using blood. Source of these receptors: a young man in good health. CDR3s include the opening cysteine and the closing phenylalanine or tryptophan. D genes are given only for firm matches. Clone size, where shown, is once, few, many, or a class for clones that have expanded.

D gene: -
J gene: TRBJ2-6
clone size: -
V gene: TRBV29-1
CDR3 DNA: TGCAGCGTTGGGGACACTGGGGCCAACGTCCTGACTTTC
CDR3 protein: CSVGDTGANVLTF

D gene: TRBD1
J gene: TRBJ1-6
clone size: once
V gene: TRBV19
CDR3 DNA: TGTGCCAGTAGTGGGTGGACAGGTCGCTCCTATAATTCACCCCTCCACTTT
CDR3 protein: CASSGWTGRSYNSPLHF

D gene: -
J gene: TRBJ2-5
clone size: -
V gene: TRBV10-2
CDR3 DNA: TGCGCCAGCAACCCGGACGGGATAACTAGGGCCCAGTACTTC
CDR3 protein: CASNPDGITRAQYF

D gene: TRBD1
J gene: TRBJ1-5
clone size: -
V gene: TRBV5-8
CDR3 DNA: TGTGCCAGCAGACAACAGGGGTATTTTCAGCCCCAGCATTTT
CDR3 protein: CASRQQGYFQPQHF

D gene: TRBD1
J gene: TRBJ1-3
clone size: -
V gene: TRBV19
CDR3 DNA: TGTGCCAGTAGTCTGGGGACAGCCGTTGGCTCTGGAAACACCATATATTTT
CDR3 protein: CASSLGTAVGSGNTIYF

D gene: -
J gene: TRBJ1-2
clone size: -
V gene: TRBV29-1
CDR3 DNA: TGCAGCGTTGTCTCTGCGGGGCAGATCTATTACACCTTC
CDR3 protein: CSVVSAGQIYYTF

D gene: TRBD2
J gene: TRBJ2-1
clone size: -
V gene: TRBV5-1
CDR3 DNA: TGCGCCAGCAGCTTCCGCGCGGGAGATACTGAGCAGTTCTTC
CDR3 protein: CASSFRAGDTEQFF

D gene: -
J gene: TRBJ2-3
clone size: -
V gene: TRBV3-1/TRBV3-2
CDR3 DNA: TGTGCCAGCAGCCCTCGACAGTCCTGGAGCACAGATACGCAGTATTTT
CDR3 protein: CASSPRQSWSTDTQYF

D gene: -
J gene: TRBJ1-1
clone size: -
V gene: TRBV30
CDR3 DNA: TGTGCCGCGGGGGGGCTGGGTGACACTGAAGCTTTCTTT
CDR3 protein: CAAGGLGDTEAFF

D gene: -
J gene: TRBJ1-5
clone size: -
V gene: TRBV25-1
CDR3 DNA: TGTGCCAGCAGTGAATCCAGGGGCGGGCAGCCCCAGCATTTT
CDR3 protein: CASSESRGGQPQHF

D gene: -
J gene: TRBJ1-6
clone size: -
V gene: TRBV3-1/TRBV3-2
CDR3 DNA: TGTGCCAGCAGCTGGACGGTGAATTCACCCCTCCACTTT
CDR3 protein: CASSWTVNSPLHF

D gene: TRBD2
J gene: TRBJ2-1
clone size: -
V gene: TRBV2
CDR3 DNA: TGTGCCAGCGGCGGGGGACCCTACAATGAGCAGTTCTTC
CDR3 protein: CASGGGPYNEQFF

D gene: -
J gene: TRBJ1-5
clone size: -
V gene: TRBV6-6
CDR3 DNA: TGTGCCAGCAACAATATGGTGGAGCTGAATCAGCCCCAGCATTTT
CDR3 protein: CASNNMVELNQPQHF

D gene: -
J gene: TRBJ2-7
clone size: once
V gene: TRBV9
CDR3 DNA: TGTGCCAGCAGCGTAGGGGGGAGTCCGACCTACGAGCAGTACTTC
CDR3 protein: CASSVGGSPTYEQYF

D gene: -
J gene: TRBJ1-4
clone size: -
V gene: TRBV6-6
CDR3 DNA: TGTGCCAGCAGTTACAGAGGGGACGAAAAACTGTTTTTT
CDR3 protein: CASSYRGDEKLFF

D gene: -
J gene: TRBJ1-6
clone size: -
V gene: TRBV7-8
CDR3 DNA: TGTGCCAGCAGCTTAGCTCCGGCGGGCTCCTATAATTCACCCCTCCACTTT
CDR3 protein: CASSLAPAGSYNSPLHF

D gene: -
J gene: TRBJ1-1
clone size: -
V gene: TRBV6-2/TRBV6-3
CDR3 DNA: TGTGCCAGCAGTTACAGGGGGAGTAATGAAGCTTTCTTT
CDR3 protein: CASSYRGSNEAFF

D gene: TRBD1
J gene: TRBJ2-7
clone size: -
V gene: TRBV29-1
CDR3 DNA: TGCAGCGTTGTTGTGACAGGGGTAAGCGAGCAGTACTTC
CDR3 protein: CSVVVTGVSEQYF

D gene: -
J gene: TRBJ1-2
clone size: -
V gene: TRBV5-1
CDR3 DNA: TGCGCCAGCAGCTTTTGGTCACGAACCTATGGCTACACCTTC
CDR3 protein: CASSFWSRTYGYTF

D gene: -
J gene: TRBJ1-2
clone size: -
V gene: TRBV4-2
CDR3 DNA: TGTGCCAGCAGCCAAGTTGCAGGGGACTATGGCTACACCTTC
CDR3 protein: CASSQVAGDYGYTF

D gene: TRBD2
J gene: TRBJ2-1
clone size: -
V gene: TRBV19
CDR3 DNA: TGTGCCAGTAGTATAGCCCACGGATCGAGCGGGAGGGCGTCCTACAATGAGCAGTTCTTC
CDR3 protein: CASSIAHGSSGRASYNEQFF

D gene: -
J gene: TRBJ2-7
clone size: -
V gene: TRBV27
CDR3 DNA: TGTGCCAGCAGTCCGGTTCTGGCGGGATACTCCTACGAGCAGTACTTC
CDR3 protein: CASSPVLAGYSYEQYF

D gene: -
J gene: TRBJ1-2
clone size: -
V gene: TRBV27
CDR3 DNA: TGTGCCAGCAGTTTATCCGAGGACACTAGGGGCTACACCTTC
CDR3 protein: CASSLSEDTRGYTF

D gene: -
J gene: TRBJ2-3
clone size: once
V gene: TRBV30
CDR3 DNA: TGTGCCTGGAGCAGGGGGGCAGATACGCAGTATTTT
CDR3 protein: CAWSRGADTQYF

D gene: TRBD2
J gene: TRBJ2-1
clone size: -
V gene: TRBV28
CDR3 DNA: TGTGCCAGCAGCATGGGGCTAGCGGGGGACTACAATGAGCAGTTCTTC
CDR3 protein: CASSMGLAGDYNEQFF

D gene: TRBD2
J gene: TRBJ2-1
clone size: -
V gene: TRBV4-1
CDR3 DNA: TGCGCCAGCAGCCACCCGGGACTAGCGCTTTGGCAGTTCTTC
CDR3 protein: CASSHPGLALWQFF

D gene: -
J gene: TRBJ1-1
clone size: -
V gene: TRBV4-1
CDR3 DNA: TGCGCCAGCAGCCAAGAATCTTGGTCGTTGGGTCGAGCTTTCTTT
CDR3 protein: CASSQESWSLGRAFF

D gene: -
J gene: TRBJ1-3
clone size: -
V gene: TRBV6-5
CDR3 DNA: TGTGCCAGCAGTTCTACCTCGGCGTCCTCTGGAAACACCATATATTTT
CDR3 protein: CASSSTSASSGNTIYF

D gene: -
J gene: TRBJ2-1
clone size: -
V gene: TRBV7-9
CDR3 DNA: TGTGCCAGCAGCTCTGGGGGCTACAATGAGCAGTTCTTC
CDR3 protein: CASSSGGYNEQFF

D gene: TRBD1
J gene: TRBJ2-7
clone size: -
V gene: TRBV19
CDR3 DNA: TGTGCCAGTAGTATCTCGTCGGGACAGCGTTACGAGCAGTACTTC
CDR3 protein: CASSISSGQRYEQYF

D gene: -
J gene: TRBJ1-1
clone size: -
V gene: TRBV6-2/TRBV6-3
CDR3 DNA: TGTGCCAGCAGTTTGGCGAACACTGAAGCTTTCTTT
CDR3 protein: CASSLANTEAFF

D gene: -
J gene: TRBJ1-6
clone size: -
V gene: TRBV9
CDR3 DNA: TGTGCCAGCAGCGTATCGGGAGGGGATTCACCCCTCCACTTT
CDR3 protein: CASSVSGGDSPLHF

D gene: -
J gene: TRBJ2-6
clone size: -
V gene: TRBV2
CDR3 DNA: TGTGCCAGCGGTACAGCGTACGCTGGGGCCAACGTCCTGACTTTC
CDR3 protein: CASGTAYAGANVLTF

D gene: -
J gene: TRBJ1-6
clone size: few
V gene: TRBV19
CDR3 DNA: TGTGCCAGTAGTATGCGGGATTCACCCCTCCACTTT
CDR3 protein: CASSMRDSPLHF

D gene: TRBD2
J gene: TRBJ2-7
clone size: -
V gene: TRBV6-2/TRBV6-3
CDR3 DNA: TGTGCCAGCAGTTACTCCCTAGCGGATCCCTACGAGCAGTACTTC
CDR3 protein: CASSYSLADPYEQYF

D gene: -
J gene: TRBJ2-1
clone size: -
V gene: TRBV21-1
CDR3 DNA: TGTGCCAGCAGCAAAGCGGGAGCGGGAGGGGACAATGAGCAGTTCTTC
CDR3 protein: CASSKAGAGGDNEQFF

D gene: -
J gene: TRBJ2-2
clone size: -
V gene: TRBV10-3
CDR3 DNA: TGTGCCATCAGGGATACAGTTCCCGGGGAGCTGTTTTTT
CDR3 protein: CAIRDTVPGELFF

D gene: -
J gene: TRBJ2-1
clone size: -
V gene: TRBV7-2
CDR3 DNA: TGTGCCAGCAGCCGCCTCCCGGGGGAATACAATGAGCAGTTCTTC
CDR3 protein: CASSRLPGEYNEQFF

D gene: -
J gene: TRBJ2-1
clone size: -
V gene: TRBV28
CDR3 DNA: TGTGCCAGCACCTCCCCGGGGGCCGGCTACAATGAGCAGTTCTTC
CDR3 protein: CASTSPGAGYNEQFF

D gene: -
J gene: TRBJ2-2
clone size: -
V gene: TRBV30
CDR3 DNA: TGTGCCTGGAGTGATAACGGGGAGCTGTTTTTT
CDR3 protein: CAWSDNGELFF

D gene: -
J gene: TRBJ2-1
clone size: once
V gene: TRBV2
CDR3 DNA: TGTGCCAGCAGTGAATACAGAAAAGACTCCTACAATGAGCAGTTCTTC
CDR3 protein: CASSEYRKDSYNEQFF

D gene: TRBD1
J gene: TRBJ2-7
clone size: -
V gene: TRBV7-2
CDR3 DNA: TGTGCCAGCAGCTTACCCGGGACAGGGTGGCAGTACTTC
CDR3 protein: CASSLPGTGWQYF

D gene: -
J gene: TRBJ1-1
clone size: -
V gene: TRBV6-5
CDR3 DNA: TGTGCCAGCAGTCGGGGACGGGACACTGAAGCTTTCTTT
CDR3 protein: CASSRGRDTEAFF

D gene: -
J gene: TRBJ2-7
clone size: once
V gene: TRBV11-2
CDR3 DNA: TGTGCCAGCAGCTTGGCAGGGATAGTATACGAGCAGTACTTC
CDR3 protein: CASSLAGIVYEQYF

D gene: -
J gene: TRBJ1-1
clone size: -
V gene: TRBV12-3/TRBV12-4
CDR3 DNA: TGTGCCAGCAGTTTATTGAACACTGAAGCTTTCTTT
CDR3 protein: CASSLLNTEAFF

D gene: -
J gene: TRBJ2-7
clone size: -
V gene: TRBV28
CDR3 DNA: TGTGCCAGCAGTGCGACAGGTCACTCCTACGAGCAGTACTTC
CDR3 protein: CASSATGHSYEQYF

D gene: -
J gene: TRBJ1-2
clone size: once
V gene: TRBV5-8
CDR3 DNA: TGTGCCAGCAGCTTGATTGAGGGTCGTGGCTACACCTTC
CDR3 protein: CASSLIEGRGYTF

D gene: -
J gene: TRBJ1-1
clone size: -
V gene: TRBV15
CDR3 DNA: TGTGCCACCAGCAGAGGGGAGGGGGATCGGACTGAAGCTTTCTTT
CDR3 protein: CATSRGEGDRTEAFF

D gene: TRBD1
J gene: TRBJ2-1
clone size: -
V gene: TRBV11-3
CDR3 DNA: TGTGCCAGCAGCACCGACAGGGTACGCGATGAGCAGTTCTTC
CDR3 protein: CASSTDRVRDEQFF

D gene: -
J gene: TRBJ1-6
clone size: -
V gene: TRBV5-4
CDR3 DNA: TGTGCCAGCAGCTTAGTACAGGTCAATTCACCCCTCCACTTT
CDR3 protein: CASSLVQVNSPLHF

D gene: TRBD1
J gene: TRBJ1-2
clone size: -
V gene: TRBV5-5
CDR3 DNA: TGTGCCAGCAGCTTTCCGACAGGGGGCTTATCTTCTGGCTACACCTTC
CDR3 protein: CASSFPTGGLSSGYTF

D gene: -
J gene: TRBJ1-2
clone size: -
V gene: TRBV15
CDR3 DNA: TGTGCCACCAGCAGAGATACGAGGGGTGGGATCTATGGCTACACCTTC
CDR3 protein: CATSRDTRGGIYGYTF

D gene: -
J gene: TRBJ1-3
clone size: -
V gene: TRBV29-1
CDR3 DNA: TGCAGCGTTCAAACAGGGATCTCTGGAAACACCATATATTTT
CDR3 protein: CSVQTGISGNTIYF

D gene: -
J gene: TRBJ2-1
clone size: -
V gene: TRBV10-3
CDR3 DNA: TGTGCCATCAGTGAGCAATCAGGGGGGGCCCGGGCCTACAATGAGCAGTTCTTC
CDR3 protein: CAISEQSGGARAYNEQFF

D gene: TRBD2
J gene: TRBJ2-7
clone size: -
V gene: TRBV9
CDR3 DNA: TGTGCCAGCAGCTCTCGGACTAGCGCGGTCGACGAGCAGTACTTC
CDR3 protein: CASSSRTSAVDEQYF

D gene: -
J gene: TRBJ2-2
clone size: -
V gene: TRBV2
CDR3 DNA: TGTGCCAGCAGTGAGTCAGCGGAGGGGGAGCTGTTTTTT
CDR3 protein: CASSESAEGELFF

D gene: -
J gene: TRBJ1-1
clone size: -
V gene: TRBV7-2
CDR3 DNA: TGTGCCAGCAGCTTATCCCTCCGGCTCGGCACTGAAGCTTTCTTT
CDR3 protein: CASSLSLRLGTEAFF